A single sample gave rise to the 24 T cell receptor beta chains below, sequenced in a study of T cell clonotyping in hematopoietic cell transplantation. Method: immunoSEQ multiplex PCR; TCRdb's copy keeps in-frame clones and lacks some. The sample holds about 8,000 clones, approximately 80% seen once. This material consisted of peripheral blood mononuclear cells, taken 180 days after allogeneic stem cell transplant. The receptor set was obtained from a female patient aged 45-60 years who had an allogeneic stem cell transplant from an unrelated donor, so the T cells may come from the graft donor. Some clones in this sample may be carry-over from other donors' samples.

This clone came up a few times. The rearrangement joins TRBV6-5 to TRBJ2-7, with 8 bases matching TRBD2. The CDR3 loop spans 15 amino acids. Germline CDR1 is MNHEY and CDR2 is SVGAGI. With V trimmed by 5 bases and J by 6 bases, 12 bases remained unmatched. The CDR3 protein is CASSRKGGRSGEQYF. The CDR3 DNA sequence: TGTGCCAGCAGTCGCAAAGGCGGGAGGTCTGGCGAGCAGTACTTC.

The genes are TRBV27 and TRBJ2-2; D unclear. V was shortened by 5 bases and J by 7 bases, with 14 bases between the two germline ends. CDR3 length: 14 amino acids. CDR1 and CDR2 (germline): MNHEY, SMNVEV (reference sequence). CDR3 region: CASSPLRLSGELFF. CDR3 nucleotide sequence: TGTGCCAGCAGTCCGCTCAGGCTGAGCGGGGAGCTGTTTTTT.

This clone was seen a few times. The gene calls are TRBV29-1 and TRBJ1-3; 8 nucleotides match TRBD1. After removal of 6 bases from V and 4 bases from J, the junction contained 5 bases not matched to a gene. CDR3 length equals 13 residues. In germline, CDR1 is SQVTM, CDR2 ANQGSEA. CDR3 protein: CSVARDRGNTIYF. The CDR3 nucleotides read TGCAGCGTAGCCCGGGACAGGGGAAACACCATATATTTT.

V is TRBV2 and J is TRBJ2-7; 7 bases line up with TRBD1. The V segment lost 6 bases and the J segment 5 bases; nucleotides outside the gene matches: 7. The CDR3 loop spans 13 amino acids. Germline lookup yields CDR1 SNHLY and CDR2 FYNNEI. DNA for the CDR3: TGTGCCAGCAGGGCGACAGGGCGGAACGAGCAGTACTTC. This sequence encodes CASRATGRNEQYF.

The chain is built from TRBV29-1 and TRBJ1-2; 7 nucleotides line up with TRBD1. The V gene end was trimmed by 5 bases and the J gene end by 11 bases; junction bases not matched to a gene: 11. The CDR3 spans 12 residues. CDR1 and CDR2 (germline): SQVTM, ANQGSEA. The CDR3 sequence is CSVSGRDSLYTF. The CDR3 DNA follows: TGCAGCGTTAGTGGCCGGGACAGCTTATACACCTTC.

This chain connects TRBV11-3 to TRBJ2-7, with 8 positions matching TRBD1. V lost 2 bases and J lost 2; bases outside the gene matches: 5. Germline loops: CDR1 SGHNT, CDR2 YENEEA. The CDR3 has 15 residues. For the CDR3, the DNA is TGTGCCAGCAGCTTAACGGGGACAGGCACCTACGAGCAGTACTTC. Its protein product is CASSLTGTGTYEQYF.

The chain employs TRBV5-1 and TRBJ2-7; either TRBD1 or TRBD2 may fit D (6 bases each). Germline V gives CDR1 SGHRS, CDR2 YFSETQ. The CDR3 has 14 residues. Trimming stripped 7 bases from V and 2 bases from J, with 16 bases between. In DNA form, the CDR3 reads TGCGCCAGCCAAGATAGCGGACAGACCTACGAGCAGTACTTC. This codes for CASQDSGQTYEQYF.

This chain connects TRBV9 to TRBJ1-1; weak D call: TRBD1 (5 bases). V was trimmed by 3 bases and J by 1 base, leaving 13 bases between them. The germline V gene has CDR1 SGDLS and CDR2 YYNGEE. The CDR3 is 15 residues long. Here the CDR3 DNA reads TGTGCCAGCAGCGCCGGGACGGGTCCGAACACTGAAGCTTTCTTT. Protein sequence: CASSAGTGPNTEAFF. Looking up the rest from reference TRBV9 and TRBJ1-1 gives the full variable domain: DSGVTQTPKHLITATGQRVTLRCSPRSGDLSVYWYQQSLDQGLQFLIQYYNGEERAKGNILERFSAQQFPDLHSELNLSSLELGDSALYFCASSAGTGPNTEAFFGQGTRLTVV.

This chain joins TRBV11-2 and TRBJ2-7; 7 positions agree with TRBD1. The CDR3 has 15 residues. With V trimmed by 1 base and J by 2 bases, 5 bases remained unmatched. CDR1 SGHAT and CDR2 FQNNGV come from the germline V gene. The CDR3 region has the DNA TGTGCCAGCAGCTTAGGGACCGGGACAGCCTACGAGCAGTACTTC. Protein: CASSLGTGTAYEQYF. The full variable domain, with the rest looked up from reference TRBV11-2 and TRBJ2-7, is EAGVAQSPRYKIIEKRQSVAFWCNPISGHATLYWYQQILGQGPKLLIQFQNNGVVDDSQLPKDRFSAERLKGVDSTLKIQPAKLEDSAVYLCASSLGTGTAYEQYFGPGTRLTVT.

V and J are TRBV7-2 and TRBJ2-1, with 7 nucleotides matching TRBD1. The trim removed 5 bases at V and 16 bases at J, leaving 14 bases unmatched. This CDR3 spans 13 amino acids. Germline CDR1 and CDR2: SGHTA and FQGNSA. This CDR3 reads CASSQGVVGVGFF. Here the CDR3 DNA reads TGTGCCAGCAGCCAGGGGGTCGTAGGAGTGGGCTTCTTC.

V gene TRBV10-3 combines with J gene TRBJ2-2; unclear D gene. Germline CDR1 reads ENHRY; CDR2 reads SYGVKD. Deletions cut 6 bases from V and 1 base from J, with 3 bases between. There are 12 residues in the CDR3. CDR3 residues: CAIRENTGELFF. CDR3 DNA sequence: TGTGCCATCAGAGAGAACACCGGGGAGCTGTTTTTT.

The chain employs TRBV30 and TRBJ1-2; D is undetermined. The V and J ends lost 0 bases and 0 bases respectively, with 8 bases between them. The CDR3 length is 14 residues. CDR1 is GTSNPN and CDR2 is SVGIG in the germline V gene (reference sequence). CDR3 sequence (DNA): TGTGCCTGGAGTGTGGGGTTAGCTAACTATGGCTACACCTTC. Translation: CAWSVGLANYGYTF. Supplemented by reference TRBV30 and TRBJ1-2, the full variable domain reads SQTIHQWPATLVQPVGSPLSLECTVEGTSNPNLYWYRQAAGRGLQLLFYSVGIGQISSEVPQNLSASRPQDRQFILSSKKLLLSDSGFYLCAWSVGLANYGYTFGSGTRLTVV.

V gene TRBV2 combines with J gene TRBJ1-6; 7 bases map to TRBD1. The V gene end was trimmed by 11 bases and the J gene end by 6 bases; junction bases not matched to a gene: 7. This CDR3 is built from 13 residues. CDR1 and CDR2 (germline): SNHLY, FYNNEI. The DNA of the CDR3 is TGTGCCGTGACGGGACAGCCTAATTCACCCCTCCACTTT. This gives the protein CAVTGQPNSPLHF.

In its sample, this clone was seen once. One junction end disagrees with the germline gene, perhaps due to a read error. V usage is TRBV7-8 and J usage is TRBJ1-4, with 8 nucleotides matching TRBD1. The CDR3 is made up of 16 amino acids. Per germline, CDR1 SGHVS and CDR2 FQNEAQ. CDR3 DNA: TGTGCCAGCAGCTCCCCAGGGACAGGCTTTAATGAAAAACTGTTCTTT. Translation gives CASSSPGTGFNEKLFF.

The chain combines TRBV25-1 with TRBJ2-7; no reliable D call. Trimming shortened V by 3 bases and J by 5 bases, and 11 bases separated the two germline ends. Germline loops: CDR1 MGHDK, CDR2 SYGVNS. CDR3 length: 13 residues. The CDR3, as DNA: TGTGCCAGCAGTGACCCACCCCGCAACGAGCAGTACTTC. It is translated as CASSDPPRNEQYF.

The CDR3 DNA sequence: TGTGCCAGCACCTCCGGGGGGAATCAGCCCCAGCATTTT. Translation: CASTSGGNQPQHF. The chain is built from TRBV7-9 and TRBJ1-5, with TRBD1 as a possible D gene (5 bases). The CDR3 is 13 amino acids. The V and J ends lost 7 bases and 4 bases respectively, with 11 bases between them. In germline, CDR1 is SEHNR, CDR2 FQNEAQ (reference sequence).

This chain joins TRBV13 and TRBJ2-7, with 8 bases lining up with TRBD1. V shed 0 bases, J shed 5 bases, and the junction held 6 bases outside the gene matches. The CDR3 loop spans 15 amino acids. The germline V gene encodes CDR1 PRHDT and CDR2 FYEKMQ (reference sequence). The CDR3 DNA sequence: TGTGCCAGCAGCTTAGGCCCGGACAGGGTGCACGAGCAGTACTTC. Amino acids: CASSLGPDRVHEQYF. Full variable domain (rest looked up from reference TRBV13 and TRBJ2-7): AAGVIQSPRHLIKEKRETATLKCYPIPRHDTVYWYQQGPGQDPQFLISFYEKMQSDKGSIPDRFSAQQFSDYHSELNMSSLELGDSALYFCASSLGPDRVHEQYFGPGTRLTVT.

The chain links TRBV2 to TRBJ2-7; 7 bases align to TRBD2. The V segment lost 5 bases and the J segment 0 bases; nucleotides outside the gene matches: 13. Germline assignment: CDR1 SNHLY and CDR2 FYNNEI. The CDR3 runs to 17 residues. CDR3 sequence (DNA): TGTGCCAGCAGTTACTCCAGGGTCCCGGGAGGCTCCTACGAGCAGTACTTC. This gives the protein CASSYSRVPGGSYEQYF.

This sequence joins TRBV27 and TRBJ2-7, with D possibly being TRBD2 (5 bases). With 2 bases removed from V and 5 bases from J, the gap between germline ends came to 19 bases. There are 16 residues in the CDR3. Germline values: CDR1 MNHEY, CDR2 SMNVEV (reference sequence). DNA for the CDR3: TGTGCCAGCAGTTTAACTGGGGAGCCCTTTCCCCACGAGCAGTACTTC. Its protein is CASSLTGEPFPHEQYF.

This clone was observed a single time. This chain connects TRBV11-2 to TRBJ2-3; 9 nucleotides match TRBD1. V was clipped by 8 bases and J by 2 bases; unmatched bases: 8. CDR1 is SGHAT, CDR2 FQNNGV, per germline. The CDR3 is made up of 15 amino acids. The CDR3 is CASWRGQGATDTQYF. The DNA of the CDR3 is TGTGCCAGCTGGAGGGGACAGGGAGCCACAGATACGCAGTATTTT.

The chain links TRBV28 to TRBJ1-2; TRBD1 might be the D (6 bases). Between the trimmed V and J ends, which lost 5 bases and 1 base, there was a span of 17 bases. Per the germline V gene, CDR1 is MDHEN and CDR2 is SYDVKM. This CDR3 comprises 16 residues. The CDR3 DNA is TGTGCCAGCAGTCCGCACAGGGAAATTAATAACTATGGCTACACCTTC. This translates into CASSPHREINNYGYTF.

The DNA of the CDR3 is TGTGCCAGCAGCCGGGGGCGCGATGGCTACACCTTC. Amino acid sequence: CASSRGRDGYTF. This sequence joins TRBV4-2 and TRBJ1-2; possible D gene TRBD1, 6 bases. Looked up from germline, CDR1 is LGHNA and CDR2 is YNFKEQ. The CDR3 length is 12 residues. The ends were cut back, 4 bases at V and 6 bases at J, with 9 bases in the middle.

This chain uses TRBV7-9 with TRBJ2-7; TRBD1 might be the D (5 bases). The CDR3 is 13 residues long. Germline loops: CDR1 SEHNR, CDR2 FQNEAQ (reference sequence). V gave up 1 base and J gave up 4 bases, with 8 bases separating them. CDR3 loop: CASSLGGGYEQYF. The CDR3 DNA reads TGTGCCAGCAGCTTAGGGGGCGGATACGAGCAGTACTTC.

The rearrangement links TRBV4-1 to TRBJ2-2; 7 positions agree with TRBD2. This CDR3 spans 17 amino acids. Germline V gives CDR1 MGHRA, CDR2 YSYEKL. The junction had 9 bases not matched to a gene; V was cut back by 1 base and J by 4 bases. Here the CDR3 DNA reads TGCGCCAGCAGCCAAGGCCCAGGGAGGGTAGGCACCGGGGAGCTGTTTTTT. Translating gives CASSQGPGRVGTGELFF.